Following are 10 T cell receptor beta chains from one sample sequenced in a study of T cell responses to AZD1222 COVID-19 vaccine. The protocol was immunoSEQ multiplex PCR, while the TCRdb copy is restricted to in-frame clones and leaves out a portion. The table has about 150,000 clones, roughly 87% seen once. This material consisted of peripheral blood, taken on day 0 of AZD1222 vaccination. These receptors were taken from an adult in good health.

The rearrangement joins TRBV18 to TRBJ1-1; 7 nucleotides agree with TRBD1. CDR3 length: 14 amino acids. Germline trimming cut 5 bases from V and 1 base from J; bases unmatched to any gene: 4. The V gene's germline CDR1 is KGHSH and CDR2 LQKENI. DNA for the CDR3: TGTGCCAGCTCAGGGTCAGGGGGGAACACTGAAGCTTTCTTT. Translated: CASSGSGGNTEAFF.

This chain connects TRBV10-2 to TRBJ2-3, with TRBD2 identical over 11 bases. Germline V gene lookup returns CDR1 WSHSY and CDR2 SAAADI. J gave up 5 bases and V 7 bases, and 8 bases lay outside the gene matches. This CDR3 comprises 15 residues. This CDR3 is CASTLAGGLIDTQYF. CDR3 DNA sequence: TGCGCCAGCACCTTAGCGGGAGGGCTAATAGATACGCAGTATTTT.

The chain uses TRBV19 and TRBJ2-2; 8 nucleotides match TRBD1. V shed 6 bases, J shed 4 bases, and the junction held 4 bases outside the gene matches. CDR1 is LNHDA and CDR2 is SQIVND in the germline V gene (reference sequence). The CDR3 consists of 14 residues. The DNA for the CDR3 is TGTGCCAGTAGCCCGGGACAGGCCACCGGGGAGCTGTTTTTT. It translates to CASSPGQATGELFF.

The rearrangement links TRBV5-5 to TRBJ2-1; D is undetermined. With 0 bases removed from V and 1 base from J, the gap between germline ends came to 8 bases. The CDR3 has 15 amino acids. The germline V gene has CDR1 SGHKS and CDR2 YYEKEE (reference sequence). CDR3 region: CASSLGLGSYNEQFF. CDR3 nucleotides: TGTGCCAGCAGCTTGGGGCTAGGGTCCTACAATGAGCAGTTCTTC. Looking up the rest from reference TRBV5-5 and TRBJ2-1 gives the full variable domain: DAGVTQSPTHLIKTRGQQVTLRCSPISGHKSVSWYQQVLGQGPQFIFQYYEKEERGRGNFPDRFSARQFPNYSSELNVNALLLGDSALYLCASSLGLGSYNEQFFGPGTRLTVL.

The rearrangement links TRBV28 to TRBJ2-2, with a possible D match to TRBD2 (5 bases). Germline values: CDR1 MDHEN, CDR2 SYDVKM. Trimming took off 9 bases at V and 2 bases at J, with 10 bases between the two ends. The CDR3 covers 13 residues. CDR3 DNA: TGTGCCAGTTGCGGGCATAACACCGGGGAGCTGTTTTTT. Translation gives CASCGHNTGELFF.

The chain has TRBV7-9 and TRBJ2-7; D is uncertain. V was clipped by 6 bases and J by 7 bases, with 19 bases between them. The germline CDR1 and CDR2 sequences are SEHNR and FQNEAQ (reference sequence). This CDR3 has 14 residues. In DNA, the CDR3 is TGTGCCAGCAGTTCGAGTTGGGAACTCGGGGAGCAGTACTTC. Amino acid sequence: CASSSSWELGEQYF. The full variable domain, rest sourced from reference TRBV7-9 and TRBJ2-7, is DTGVSQNPRHKITKRGQNVTFRCDPISEHNRLYWYRQTLGQGPEFLTYFQNEAQLEKSRLLSDRFSAERPKGSFSTLEIQRTEQGDSAMYLCASSSSWELGEQYFGPGTRLTVT.

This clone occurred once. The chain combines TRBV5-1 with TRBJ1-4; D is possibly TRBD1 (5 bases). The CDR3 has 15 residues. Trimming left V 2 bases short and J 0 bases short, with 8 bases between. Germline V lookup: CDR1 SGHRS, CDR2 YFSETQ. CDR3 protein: CASSLRGATNEKLFF. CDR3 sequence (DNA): TGCGCCAGCAGCTTAAGGGGCGCAACTAATGAAAAACTGTTTTTT.

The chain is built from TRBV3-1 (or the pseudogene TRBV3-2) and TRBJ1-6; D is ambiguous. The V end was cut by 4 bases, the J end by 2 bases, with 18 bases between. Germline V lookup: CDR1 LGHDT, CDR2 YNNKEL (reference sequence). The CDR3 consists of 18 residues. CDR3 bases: TGTGCCAGCAGCCCACTCTGGAAGAGCCGGACCTATAATTCACCCCTCCACTTT. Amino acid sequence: CASSPLWKSRTYNSPLHF.

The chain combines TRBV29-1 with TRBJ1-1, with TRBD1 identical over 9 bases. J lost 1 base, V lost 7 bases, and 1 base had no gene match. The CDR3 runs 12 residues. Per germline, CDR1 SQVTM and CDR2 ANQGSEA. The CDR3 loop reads CSGGQGNTEAFF. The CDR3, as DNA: TGCAGCGGGGGACAGGGGAACACTGAAGCTTTCTTT. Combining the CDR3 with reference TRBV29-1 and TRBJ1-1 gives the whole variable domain SAVISQKPSRDICQRGTSLTIQCQVDSQVTMMFWYRQQPGQSLTLIATANQGSEATYESGFVIDKFPISRPNLTFSTLTVSNMSPEDSSIYLCSGGQGNTEAFFGQGTRLTVV.

The CDR3 bases are TGTGCCAGCCGACGACTAGACACCGGGGAGCTGTTTTTT. The encoded protein is CASRRLDTGELFF. V usage is TRBV28 and J usage is TRBJ2-2, with D possibly TRBD2 on 6 matching bases. Germline V CDR1 and CDR2: MDHEN, SYDVKM. V dropped 8 bases and J dropped 3 bases, with 10 bases sitting between them. This CDR3 contains 13 residues.